The 27 T cell receptor beta chains below come from one sample, sequenced in a study of T cells in Graves' hyperthyroidism and ophthalmopathy. The TCR beta CDR3 regions underwent amplification using RNA transcripts as the source. In the first-round RT-PCR of the TCR CDR3, the HTBI primer set was used. TCRdb called the multiplex PCR reads again in MiXCR, with one record for every CDR3 protein. This sample has more than 550,000 distinct CDR3 sequences, with 15% to 20% found just once. The specimen was blood. Every receptor here comes from a man in his fifties with Graves' hyperthyroidism.

In this sample, this clonotype turned up a few times. The chain is built from TRBV7-9 and TRBJ2-1; the D gene is possibly TRBD1 (6 bases). The CDR3 totals 12 residues. Trimming stripped 5 bases from V and 11 bases from J, with 13 bases between. Germline V gene data show CDR1 as SEHNR and CDR2 as FQNEAQ (reference sequence). CDR3 residues: CASSQGTVQQFF. The CDR3 DNA sequence: TGTGCCAGCAGCCAGGGGACGGTTCAGCAGTTCTTC.

This clonotype was seen repeatedly, ten times or more. V is TRBV28 and J is TRBJ2-7; TRBD2 matches 7 bases. Germline loops: CDR1 MDHEN, CDR2 SYDVKM. The CDR3 is 15 amino acids. With V trimmed by 7 bases and J by 4 bases, 13 bases remained unmatched. The CDR3 DNA reads as TGTGCCAGCACCGAGGCGGGGGAGGCTGGATACGAGCAGTACTTC. It translates to CASTEAGEAGYEQYF.

The chain carries TRBV11-2 and TRBJ2-3, with 11 nucleotides matching TRBD2. CDR3 length: 16 amino acids. With 2 bases clipped from V and 6 bases from J, the junction kept 7 bases outside the gene matches. Looked up from germline, CDR1 is SGHAT and CDR2 is FQNNGV. CDR3 coding DNA: TGTGCCAGCAGCTTACCGACTAGCGGGATGAAGGATACGCAGTATTTT. It codes for CASSLPTSGMKDTQYF.

The chain recombines TRBV28 with TRBJ1-2, with TRBD1 as a possible D gene (5 bases). Trimming pared 2 bases from V and 2 bases from J, leaving 12 bases between. The CDR3 contains 15 residues. Per germline, CDR1 MDHEN and CDR2 SYDVKM. In nucleotides, the CDR3 is TGTGCCAGCAGTTTAATGACAGAGACCAACTATGGCTACACCTTC. Its translation is CASSLMTETNYGYTF.

The V and J genes are TRBV6-2 or TRBV6-3 and TRBJ1-1; no firm D call. The CDR3 length is 17 residues. Trimming cost V 3 bases and J 0 bases, with 17 bases left between them. CDR1 and CDR2 (germline): MNHEY, SVGEGT. CDR3 sequence (DNA): TGTGCCAGCAGTTATCACGGGTGGCATGGGATGAACACTGAAGCTTTCTTT. Translating gives CASSYHGWHGMNTEAFF.

The sample holds a few counts of this clonotype. The chain couples TRBV6-1 to TRBJ2-7, with 7 bases that match TRBD1. V lost 8 bases and J lost 3; bases outside the gene matches: 7. Germline V gives CDR1 MNHNS, CDR2 SASEGT. This CDR3 region has 13 residues. This CDR3 is CASWTQGSYEQYF. The CDR3 coding sequence is TGTGCCAGCTGGACACAGGGGAGCTACGAGCAGTACTTC.

This clonotype has at least ten counts. V is TRBV5-1 and J is TRBJ1-6; 9 bases are a match to TRBD1. Looked up from germline, CDR1 is SGHRS and CDR2 is YFSETQ. The CDR3 length is 16 residues. V was pared by 4 bases and J by 3 bases, with 5 bases of the junction left unmatched. CDR3 bases: TGCGCCAGCAGCGCAACGACAGGGGGCTATAATTCACCCCTCCACTTT. It specifies CASSATTGGYNSPLHF.

There are many counts of this clonotype. V is TRBV3-1 and J is TRBJ1-2, with D possibly TRBD1 on 5 matching bases. The CDR3 totals 14 residues. The ends were cut back, 1 base at V and 6 bases at J, with 12 bases in the middle. Germline values: CDR1 LGHDT, CDR2 YNNKEL (reference sequence). The CDR3, as DNA: TGTGCCAGCAGCCAAGTTGGAGGGACGAATGGCTACACCTTC. Translation gives CASSQVGGTNGYTF. The full variable domain, rest sourced from reference TRBV3-1 and TRBJ1-2, is DTAVSQTPKYLVTQMGNDKSIKCEQNLGHDTMYWYKQDSKKFLKIMFSYNNKELIINETVPNRFSPKSPDKAHLNLHINSLELGDSAVYFCASSQVGGTNGYTFGSGTRLTVV.

This clonotype was counted only a few times. This rearrangement joins TRBV5-4 to TRBJ1-1; TRBD1 matches 9 bases. Germline V gives CDR1 SGHNT, CDR2 YYREEE (reference sequence). The J segment lost 5 bases and the V segment lost 4 bases, leaving 6 bases of the junction unmatched. This CDR3 has 14 amino acids. In DNA form, the CDR3 reads TGTGCCAGCAGCATGGGGACAGGGCTAACTGAAGCTTTCTTT. Translating it yields CASSMGTGLTEAFF.

This chain uses TRBV3-1 with TRBJ2-7, with 7 bases identical to TRBD2. The CDR3 runs 14 residues. From germline, CDR1 is LGHDT and CDR2 YNNKEL (reference sequence). V lost 2 bases and J lost 3; bases outside the gene matches: 4. The CDR3 loop is CASSQPGTIYEQYF. The DNA of the CDR3 is TGTGCCAGCAGCCAACCTGGGACTATCTACGAGCAGTACTTC.

This clonotype occurred many times. This rearrangement joins TRBV27 to TRBJ2-3; D not resolved. CDR1 and CDR2 (germline): MNHEY, SMNVEV (reference sequence). V lost 5 bases and J 7 bases, leaving 13 bases between the germline ends. The CDR3 has 13 amino acids. CDR3 sequence (DNA): TGTGCCAGCAGTCTCCGGTCCTACTATACGCAGTATTTT. Its translation is CASSLRSYYTQYF.

In this sample, this clonotype turned up a few times. The CDR3 nucleotides read TGTGCCAGCAGCCTCGGGACAGGCACAAATGAGCAGTTCTTC. This gives the protein CASSLGTGTNEQFF. This chain uses TRBV13 with TRBJ2-1; TRBD1 aligns across 8 bases. The CDR3 sequence is 14 residues long. Germline values: CDR1 PRHDT, CDR2 FYEKMQ (reference sequence). With 5 bases clipped from V and 7 bases from J, the junction kept 7 bases outside the gene matches.

As to this clonotype: Relative to the germline gene, one junction end is altered; a read error may explain this. This rearrangement joins TRBV30 to TRBJ1-2; tentative D call: TRBD1 (6 bases). The CDR3 is 15 residues long. The germline V gene encodes CDR1 GTSNPN and CDR2 SVGIG (reference sequence). In DNA, the CDR3 is TGTGCCTGGAATCAGAAGGGACAAGGATCCTATGGCTACGCCTTC. Its translation: CAWNQKGQGSYGYAF.

The chain's CDR3 is CASSMSREYQETQYF. CDR3 DNA sequence: TGTGCCAGTAGTATGTCGCGGGAGTACCAAGAGACCCAGTACTTC. The chain uses TRBV19 and TRBJ2-5, with TRBD2 matching over 7 bases. V shed 3 bases and J 0 bases; nucleotides not matched to a gene: 4. The CDR3 is 15 amino acids. The germline gives CDR1 LNHDA, CDR2 SQIVND (reference sequence).

This clonotype was detected a few times. The chain has TRBV6-2 or TRBV6-3 and TRBJ2-7; D is ambiguous. The germline gives CDR1 MNHEY, CDR2 SVGEGT. The CDR3 is made up of 16 amino acids. Trimming cost V 5 bases and J 4 bases, with 21 bases left between them. The CDR3 reads CASSTWGREGSYEQYF. In DNA, the CDR3 is TGTGCCAGCAGTACCTGGGGAAGGGAAGGCTCTTACGAGCAGTACTTC.

The chain couples TRBV19 to TRBJ1-2; D is unresolved. Looked up from germline, CDR1 is LNHDA and CDR2 is SQIVND (reference sequence). This CDR3 has 14 amino acids. The germline V and J ends were trimmed by 7 bases and 4 bases, with 16 bases remaining between them. The CDR3 sequence: CASTPREFGYGYTF. The CDR3, as DNA: TGTGCCAGTACCCCACGGGAATTTGGCTATGGCTACACCTTC.

This clonotype was found many times. This rearrangement joins TRBV19 to TRBJ2-2; 7 positions agree with TRBD1. V was clipped by 3 bases and J by 5 bases; unmatched bases: 6. The CDR3 is 15 amino acids. Germline-derived CDR1 and CDR2 are LNHDA and SQIVND (reference sequence). CDR3 protein: CASSILGQPTGELFF. Here the CDR3 DNA reads TGTGCCAGTAGTATCCTGGGACAGCCTACCGGGGAGCTGTTTTTT.

This chain connects TRBV29-1 to TRBJ2-3, with 7 bases that match TRBD2. J lost 6 bases, V lost 1 base, and 16 bases had no gene match. Germline CDR1 is SQVTM and CDR2 is ANQGSEA. The CDR3 length is 17 residues. The CDR3 region has the DNA TGCAGCGTTGAAGGGTTAATGGAAGCGGGATCCTTCGATACGCAGTATTTT. As protein: CSVEGLMEAGSFDTQYF.

Ten or more counts support this clonotype. The J gene is TRBJ1-5, the V gene TRBV27; 10 bases are shared with TRBD1. The ends lost 6 bases at V and 7 bases at J; junction bases unmatched: 12. The germline CDR1 and CDR2 sequences are MNHEY and SMNVEV (reference sequence). This CDR3 spans 16 amino acids. The CDR3, as DNA: TGTGCCAGCAGCCCCGAACTTGGGACAGGGGTACAGCCCCAGCATTTT. The encoded protein is CASSPELGTGVQPQHF.

The table lists this clonotype with many counts. J is TRBJ2-3 and V is TRBV11-2; D is uncertain. Germline V lookup: CDR1 SGHAT, CDR2 FQNNGV. This CDR3 comprises 12 residues. Trimming left V 6 bases short and J 5 bases short, with 9 bases between. The CDR3 DNA reads TGTGCCAGCAGTTTGGGTGGAGATACGCAGTATTTT. Translation gives CASSLGGDTQYF.

This clonotype was seen repeatedly, ten times or more. The rearrangement links TRBV18 to TRBJ2-7; the D gene could be TRBD1 or TRBD2 (5 bases each). This CDR3 region has 14 residues. Germline CDR1 reads KGHSH; CDR2 reads LQKENI. Trimming shortened V by 3 bases and J by 4 bases, and 13 bases separated the two germline ends. CDR3 region: CASSPRDGYYEQYF. CDR3 nucleotide sequence: TGTGCCAGCTCACCCCGGGACGGATATTACGAGCAGTACTTC.

J is TRBJ2-1 and V is TRBV7-3; 8 bases fit TRBD2. The CDR3 runs to 16 residues. V lost 0 bases, J lost 6 bases, and 7 bases stayed unmatched. Germline V gene sequence: CDR1 SGHTA, CDR2 FQGTGA. Here the CDR3 reads CASSLTSGRALNEQFF. CDR3 DNA: TGTGCCAGCAGCTTAACAAGCGGGAGAGCCCTCAATGAGCAGTTCTTC.

This clonotype came up many times. The chain has TRBV5-5 and TRBJ1-1; weak D call: TRBD1 (6 bases). CDR1 and CDR2 (germline): SGHKS, YYEKEE (reference sequence). This CDR3 comprises 14 residues. V was shortened by 4 bases and J by 1 base, with 11 bases between the two germline ends. The DNA of the CDR3 is TGTGCCAGCAGCCTGAAAGGGGGGAACACTGAAGCTTTCTTT. Amino acids: CASSLKGGNTEAFF.

This clonotype was counted between two and nine times. The chain employs TRBV29-1 and TRBJ1-3, with D unclear. Trimming removed 6 bases at V and 0 bases at J, with 9 bases between. Germline loops: CDR1 SQVTM, CDR2 ANQGSEA. This CDR3 comprises 13 residues. The CDR3 loop reads CSVAGFSGNTIYF. CDR3 DNA: TGCAGCGTCGCGGGATTCTCTGGAAACACCATATATTTT.

This clonotype was detected many times. This rearrangement joins TRBV2 to TRBJ2-5; 8 nucleotides align to TRBD1. Germline CDR1 SNHLY, CDR2 FYNNEI. This CDR3 contains 15 residues. The trim removed 6 bases at V and 2 bases at J, leaving 8 bases unmatched. CDR3 amino acids: CASRPDRGQQETQYF. The CDR3 DNA reads as TGTGCCAGCAGACCCGACAGGGGACAGCAAGAGACCCAGTACTTC.

The chain employs TRBV5-6 and TRBJ2-5, with 13 bases matching TRBD2. V trimming: 4 bases; J trimming: 5 bases; junction bases outside the gene matches: 11. This CDR3 comprises 17 residues. CDR1 is SGHDT, CDR2 YYEEEE, per germline. The CDR3 loop reads CASSTGLAGASRETQYF. The CDR3, as DNA: TGTGCCAGCAGCACAGGACTAGCGGGAGCGTCGAGGGAGACCCAGTACTTC.

There are a few counts of this clonotype. The CDR3 nucleotides are TGTGCCAGCAGTGTCCCACCGGGACAGGGCGGTTCCGGTACGCAGTATTTT. It translates to CASSVPPGQGGSGTQYF. This chain uses TRBV28 with TRBJ2-3, with 9 bases aligning to TRBD1. The CDR3 runs 17 residues. Per the germline V gene, CDR1 is MDHEN and CDR2 is SYDVKM. The ends lost 5 bases at V and 8 bases at J; junction bases unmatched: 17.